The 14 T cell receptor beta chains reported below all come from one sample, sequenced in a study of post-analysis software for immune sequencing data. Regarding the study as a whole: Controls had lower frequencies than patients of about 5 TRBV segments, which included TRBV5-6, TRBV5-1 and TRBV20-1.

No antigen has been identified for these receptors. Unique molecular identifiers were built into the TCR beta cDNA libraries. MiXCR, run by TCRdb on the PCR reads, gives a single entry per CDR3 protein. The sample has hundreds of thousands of distinct CDR3 sequences; 55% to 60% are singletons. Material for sequencing was blood. Every receptor here comes from a girl aged 2-10 years with multiple sclerosis.

This sequence joins TRBV7-6 and TRBJ2-6, with D perhaps matching TRBD1 (6 bases). Deletions cut 6 bases from V and 3 bases from J, with 12 bases between. Germline V gene data show CDR1 as SGHVS and CDR2 as FNYEAQ. The CDR3 consists of 15 residues. This chain's CDR3 is CASRGTGSGANVLTF. CDR3 sequence (DNA): TGTGCCAGCAGGGGTACAGGGAGTGGGGCCAACGTCCTGACTTTC.

The chain carries TRBV5-1 and TRBJ2-7; D remains unclear. Germline V gene data show CDR1 as SGHRS and CDR2 as YFSETQ. Trimming removed 3 bases from V and 1 base from J, with 8 bases in between. CDR3 length: 13 amino acids. This CDR3 reads CASSSDGSYEQYF. The CDR3 coding sequence is TGCGCCAGCAGCTCTGACGGATCCTACGAGCAGTACTTC.

The V call is TRBV7-8, the J call TRBJ1-2; D may be TRBD1 (6 bases). Germline-derived CDR1 and CDR2 are SGHVS and FQNEAQ. The CDR3 is 14 residues long. V lost 5 bases and J lost 4, with 14 bases in between. CDR3 region: CASSPNTGIYGYTF. The CDR3 bases are TGTGCCAGCAGCCCGAATACAGGGATCTATGGCTACACCTTC.

The chain employs TRBV6-2 or TRBV6-3 and TRBJ2-5, with D uncertain. CDR3 length: 12 residues. CDR1 MNHEY and CDR2 SVGEGT come from the germline V gene. V lost 2 bases and J lost 5, with 6 bases in between. CDR3: CASSYPLETQYF. The CDR3 DNA sequence: TGTGCCAGCAGTTACCCTTTGGAGACCCAGTACTTC.

V gene TRBV9 combines with J gene TRBJ2-3; D remains ambiguous. The V and J ends lost 2 bases and 6 bases respectively, with 7 bases between them. This CDR3 is 12 amino acids long. Germline V gene data show CDR1 as SGDLS and CDR2 as YYNGEE. The DNA for the CDR3 is TGTGCCAGCAGCGTGGGCGTGGATACGCAGTATTTT. Protein: CASSVGVDTQYF.

This chain joins TRBV9 and TRBJ2-3; the D is unclear. The V end was cut by 1 base, the J end by 1 base, with 10 bases between. The V gene's germline CDR1 is SGDLS and CDR2 YYNGEE. This CDR3 has 15 amino acids. CDR3 bases: TGTGCCAGCAGCGTATCCCCTAGGGGCACAGATACGCAGTATTTT. Translating it yields CASSVSPRGTDTQYF.

The CDR3 sequence: CASSPGLAGMETQYF. The CDR3, as DNA: TGTGCCAGCAGCCCCGGACTAGCGGGAATGGAGACCCAGTACTTC. The rearrangement uses TRBV7-2 and TRBJ2-5; 12 nucleotides align to TRBD2. The V segment lost 5 bases and the J segment 5 bases; nucleotides outside the gene matches: 6. Germline CDR1 SGHTA, CDR2 FQGNSA. This CDR3 has 15 residues.

This clonotype was observed a few times. The chain combines TRBV6-2 or TRBV6-3 with TRBJ2-7; no clear D gene. V dropped 0 bases and J dropped 2 bases, with 14 bases sitting between them. The CDR3 is 16 residues long. Looked up from germline, CDR1 is MNHEY and CDR2 is SVGEGT. CDR3 DNA sequence: TGTGCCAGCAGTTACTCGAAGGGTGGGCCGACCTACGAGCAGTACTTC. It encodes CASSYSKGGPTYEQYF.

Details on this clonotype: Germline is not matched at one junction end, which may reflect a read error. The chain combines TRBV11-2 with TRBJ2-1; a possible D gene is TRBD2 (5 bases). CDR1 SGHAT and CDR2 FQNNGV come from the germline V gene. The CDR3 has 15 residues. The CDR3, as DNA: TGTACCAGCAGCGCGCGTGGGAGTGCTGGCAATGAGCAGTTCTTC. Translation: CTSSARGSAGNEQFF.

The table lists this clonotype with a few counts. V is TRBV20-1 and J is TRBJ2-1, with TRBD2 identical over 16 bases. The CDR3 has 19 residues. Germline values: CDR1 DFQATT, CDR2 SNEGSKA (reference sequence). The trim removed 1 base at V and 4 bases at J, leaving 10 bases unmatched. The CDR3 spells CSARAGTSGRALLYNEQFF. The CDR3 coding sequence is TGCAGTGCTAGAGCGGGGACTAGCGGGAGGGCCCTTCTTTACAATGAGCAGTTCTTC.

The chain recombines TRBV5-5 with TRBJ2-6; D remains unclear. There are 8 residues in the CDR3. V lost 4 bases and J 18 bases, leaving 5 bases between the germline ends. CDR1 SGHKS and CDR2 YYEKEE come from the germline V gene (reference sequence). The CDR3 reads CASSIWTF. As DNA, the CDR3 is TGTGCCAGCAGCATATGGACTTTC.

Concerning this clonotype itself: The junction and the germline gene differ at one end; a read error may be behind it. This sequence joins TRBV5-1 and TRBJ2-5; D is possibly TRBD1 or TRBD2 (7 bases each). The J call may be incorrect, as the DNA end agrees better with TRBJ2-7. The V gene's germline CDR1 is SGHRS and CDR2 YFSETQ. The length of the CDR3 is 16 residues. CDR3 nucleotides: TGCGCCGGCAGCTGGGGGGGGACAGAGACCTCCTACGAGCAGTACTTC. Translation gives CAGSWGGTETSYEQYF.

The V and J genes are TRBV29-1 and TRBJ2-3; 10 bases are shared with TRBD1. The length of the CDR3 is 12 residues. V shed 6 bases, J shed 5 bases, and the junction held 2 bases outside the gene matches. Germline values: CDR1 SQVTM, CDR2 ANQGSEA. This CDR3 reads CSVRTGGDTQYF. The CDR3 nucleotides are TGCAGCGTACGGACAGGGGGAGATACGCAGTATTTT.

The chain carries TRBV20-1 and TRBJ2-5; D possibly corresponds to TRBD2 (7 bases). Germline-derived CDR1 and CDR2 are DFQATT and SNEGSKA (reference sequence). V was shortened by 5 bases and J by 2 bases, with 18 bases between the two germline ends. There are 15 residues in the CDR3. In nucleotides, the CDR3 is TGCAGTGCTCCACCCCGGGGGGCGAGGCAAGAGACCCAGTACTTC. Its translation: CSAPPRGARQETQYF.